Only a few counts were recorded for the clone carrying this T cell receptor (beta chain). The data originate from a study of blood T cell repertoires in COVID-19. At the level of the study: Researchers got acute and convalescent COVID-19 samples from the United States, Italy and Spain. Nucleic acid was either cDNA or gDNA, and it came from T cells, B-cell-depleted T cells, or PBMCs.

Profiled with immunoSEQ multiplex PCR; TCRdb holds only in-frame clones, not every one. Of under 450,000 clones in the sample, 91% are singletons; the top ten hold around 0.94%. Those who participated ranged in age from 18 to 89 years and resided in 20 to 25 US areas. Cohort allocation depended upon clinical history that participants reported. There are 14 residues in the CDR3. Germline V gene data show CDR1 as SGHRS and CDR2 as YFSETQ. The J segment lost 12 bases and the V segment lost 0 bases, leaving 3 bases of the junction unmatched. The chain joins TRBV5-1 to TRBJ1-6; 10 bases are a match to TRBD1. The sequence derives from a woman aged 40 to 50 who had been exposed to COVID-19. Specimen: PBMCs or T cells enriched from blood (not recorded which). CDR3 in amino acids: CASSLAGQGRPLHF. In DNA, the CDR3 is TGCGCCAGCAGCTTGGCGGGACAGGGGCGACCCCTCCACTTT.